Each of the 18 T cell receptor beta chains below was sequenced from the same sample in a study of regulatory T cells in long-lasting Graves disease. Arm-PCR with iRepertoire HTBI primers amplified the CDR3 regions for these TCR beta libraries. Each CDR3 protein gets one entry after TCRdb re-called the multiplex PCR reads with MiXCR. The sample holds roughly 300,000 distinct CDR3 sequences, around 20% seen once. Time point here: persistent/refractory GD, antithyroid drugs over 5 years with positive TRAb. Extracted PBMC RNA gave rise to the TCR library. Sequencing used peripheral blood mononuclear cells (PBMCs), obtained when the disease was refractory, from a patient treated with antithyroid drugs. The receptors here all came from a female donor with Graves disease.

The CDR3 DNA follows: TGTGCCAGCAGCTTAGAGGTAGAAGAGACCCAGTACTTC. Translating gives CASSLEVEETQYF. The rearrangement uses TRBV7-9 and TRBJ2-5; D is undetermined. Germline CDR1 reads SEHNR; CDR2 reads FQNEAQ (reference sequence). This CDR3 has 13 amino acids. V lost 1 base, J lost 3 bases, and 6 bases lay in between. The whole variable domain, remainder taken from reference TRBV7-9 and TRBJ2-5, is DTGVSQNPRHKITKRGQNVTFRCDPISEHNRLYWYRQTLGQGPEFLTYFQNEAQLEKSRLLSDRFSAERPKGSFSTLEIQRTEQGDSAMYLCASSLEVEETQYFGPGTRLLVL.

This CDR3 reads CAWSVPRTGRGGEQYF. The DNA of the CDR3 is TGTGCCTGGAGTGTACCCCGGACAGGGAGGGGCGGCGAGCAGTACTTC. The V and J genes are TRBV30 and TRBJ2-7, with a tentative D call TRBD1 (8 bases). This CDR3 comprises 16 residues. The V gene lost 0 bases and the J gene lost 6 bases, with 21 bases spanning the gap. Germline V gives CDR1 GTSNPN, CDR2 SVGIG (reference sequence).

This clonotype appeared many times. The chain combines TRBV28 with TRBJ1-2, with TRBD1 as a possible D gene (5 bases). V shed 6 bases and J shed 5 bases, with 13 bases lying between them. Germline CDR1 MDHEN, CDR2 SYDVKM. The CDR3 consists of 13 residues. Here the CDR3 DNA reads TGTGCCAGCAGCTCTCGACAGTTATATGGCTACACCTTC. It encodes CASSSRQLYGYTF.

This chain links TRBV11-2 with TRBJ1-6, with D perhaps TRBD1 (6 bases). CDR3 length: 15 amino acids. Germline V gene sequence: CDR1 SGHAT, CDR2 FQNNGV. V was pared by 2 bases and J by 6 bases, with 11 bases between. CDR3 DNA sequence: TGTGCCAGCAGCTTAAGTGGGACAAGTAATTCACCCCTCCACTTT. The encoded protein is CASSLSGTSNSPLHF.

This clonotype was seen many times. The V and J genes are TRBV6-5 and TRBJ1-5; D is undetermined. This CDR3 has 18 amino acids. V was clipped by 0 bases and J by 2 bases, with 17 bases between them. Germline-derived CDR1 and CDR2 are MNHEY and SVGAGI. CDR3 protein: CASSYSWGSGRGNQPQHF. The CDR3 bases are TGTGCCAGCAGTTACTCGTGGGGATCGGGGAGAGGCAATCAGCCCCAGCATTTT.

The sample holds many counts of this clonotype. This chain links TRBV28 with TRBJ2-7; TRBD2 might be the D (5 bases). CDR1 is MDHEN, CDR2 SYDVKM, per germline. Trimming removed 6 bases from V and 7 bases from J, with 22 bases in between. CDR3 size: 15 residues. The CDR3 sequence is CASRQDAARRREQYF. Written as DNA, the CDR3 is TGTGCCAGCAGGCAGGACGCGGCGCGAAGGAGGGAGCAGTACTTC.

The rearrangement uses TRBV30 and TRBJ2-5; D possibly corresponds to TRBD2 (5 bases). This CDR3 region has 14 residues. Germline V gene lookup returns CDR1 GTSNPN and CDR2 SVGIG (reference sequence). V gave up 5 bases and J gave up 3 bases, with 16 bases separating them. In DNA, the CDR3 is TGTGCCTGGCGTCGGGGTCCGCTAGAAGAGACCCAGTACTTC. Its protein is CAWRRGPLEETQYF. The whole variable domain, remainder taken from reference TRBV30 and TRBJ2-5, is SQTIHQWPATLVQPVGSPLSLECTVEGTSNPNLYWYRQAAGRGLQLLFYSVGIGQISSEVPQNLSASRPQDRQFILSSKKLLLSDSGFYLCAWRRGPLEETQYFGPGTRLLVL.

This clonotype was seen only a few times. The rearrangement joins TRBV2 to TRBJ2-1, with TRBD2 identical over 9 bases. V trimming: 5 bases; J trimming: 5 bases; junction bases outside the gene matches: 1. Germline values: CDR1 SNHLY, CDR2 FYNNEI. The length of the CDR3 is 13 residues. The CDR3 region is CASSRLADNEQFF. CDR3 in DNA: TGTGCCAGCAGTCGACTAGCGGACAATGAGCAGTTCTTC.

The J gene is TRBJ1-1, the V gene TRBV6-1, with D hard to call. Trimming took 4 bases from V and 0 from J, leaving 15 bases between them. The length of the CDR3 is 16 residues. Germline lookup yields CDR1 MNHNS and CDR2 SASEGT. The CDR3 DNA reads TGTGCCAGCAGTGGTTCCTTCACAGCAGTGAACACTGAAGCTTTCTTT. Amino acids: CASSGSFTAVNTEAFF.

This clonotype was recorded many times. The V call is TRBV20-1, the J call TRBJ1-1; no definite D call. CDR3 length: 13 amino acids. Per germline, CDR1 DFQATT and CDR2 SNEGSKA (reference sequence). The V gene lost 7 bases and the J gene lost 0 bases, with 12 bases spanning the gap. CDR3 region: CSGADLMNTEAFF. In DNA, the CDR3 is TGCAGTGGGGCGGACCTCATGAACACTGAAGCTTTCTTT.

On this clonotype itself: With a far larger clone one base away, a read error is the likely cause. The chain has TRBV15 and TRBJ2-5; the D gene could be TRBD1 or TRBD2 (5 bases each). V was trimmed by 10 bases and J by 12 bases, leaving 18 bases between them. Germline CDR1 and CDR2: LNHNV and YYDKDF (reference sequence). The CDR3 covers 11 residues. The CDR3 sequence is CASGLTGAEYF. The CDR3 DNA reads TGTGCCAGCGGCTTGACCGGGGCGGAGTACTTC.

Only a few counts were recorded for this clonotype. V usage is TRBV19 and J usage is TRBJ2-7; 8 nucleotides align to TRBD2. J was trimmed by 3 bases and V by 10 bases; bases with no gene match: 2. CDR3 length equals 11 residues. In germline, CDR1 is LNHDA, CDR2 SQIVND (reference sequence). For the CDR3, the DNA is TGTGCCACCACTAGCGGCTACGAGCAGTACTTC. It specifies CATTSGYEQYF.

This clonotype was counted ten times or more. The gene calls are TRBV20-1 and TRBJ1-2, with 9 bases fitting TRBD1. The CDR3 loop spans 13 amino acids. Germline V gene data show CDR1 as DFQATT and CDR2 as SNEGSKA (reference sequence). V shed 7 bases and J 6 bases; nucleotides not matched to a gene: 9. The CDR3 DNA is TGCAGTGTCTCGCTAACAGGGGGCGATGGCTACACCTTC. Translation: CSVSLTGGDGYTF.

This rearrangement joins TRBV7-2 to TRBJ2-1; 8 nucleotides align to TRBD2. J gave up 3 bases and V 2 bases, and 6 bases lay outside the gene matches. The CDR3 has 16 amino acids. CDR1 SGHTA and CDR2 FQGNSA come from the germline V gene. The DNA of the CDR3 is TGTGCCAGCAGCTTAATCGGGGGGGCCATCTACAATGAGCAGTTCTTC. Protein: CASSLIGGAIYNEQFF.

The rearrangement uses TRBV27 and TRBJ2-7; no clear D. Germline V gene data show CDR1 as MNHEY and CDR2 as SMNVEV (reference sequence). This CDR3 has 15 amino acids. V lost 0 bases and J lost 2, with 11 bases in between. DNA of the CDR3: TGTGCCAGCAGTTTATCGGCAGCCATCACCTACGAGCAGTACTTC. Amino acid sequence: CASSLSAAITYEQYF.

This clonotype came up a few times. The gene calls are TRBV3-1 and TRBJ1-1; 8 bases are a match to TRBD1. The CDR3 has 16 amino acids. CDR1 and CDR2 from the germline V gene are LGHDT and YNNKEL (reference sequence). The V segment lost 4 bases and the J segment 0 bases; nucleotides outside the gene matches: 7. CDR3 sequence reads: CASSRRQGAMNTEAFF. The CDR3 region has the DNA TGTGCCAGCAGCCGCCGTCAGGGGGCCATGAACACTGAAGCTTTCTTT. Full variable domain (missing parts from reference TRBV3-1 and TRBJ1-1): DTAVSQTPKYLVTQMGNDKSIKCEQNLGHDTMYWYKQDSKKFLKIMFSYNNKELIINETVPNRFSPKSPDKAHLNLHINSLELGDSAVYFCASSRRQGAMNTEAFFGQGTRLTVV.

This clonotype was detected ten times or more. The chain combines TRBV3-1 with TRBJ1-4; D remains unclear. Looked up from germline, CDR1 is LGHDT and CDR2 is YNNKEL (reference sequence). V lost 2 bases and J lost 0, with 7 bases in between. This CDR3 has 15 residues. CDR3 region: CASSQRGATNEKLFF. The CDR3 DNA follows: TGTGCCAGCAGCCAACGGGGAGCAACTAATGAAAAACTGTTTTTT. The variable domain in full, with the rest retrieved from reference TRBV3-1 and TRBJ1-4, is DTAVSQTPKYLVTQMGNDKSIKCEQNLGHDTMYWYKQDSKKFLKIMFSYNNKELIINETVPNRFSPKSPDKAHLNLHINSLELGDSAVYFCASSQRGATNEKLFFGSGTQLSVL.

This clonotype was seen a few times. The CDR3 bases are TGTGCCTGGGGCGGGACAGCTCAGCCCCAGCATTTT. Amino acids: CAWGGTAQPQHF. The chain is built from TRBV30 and TRBJ1-5, with TRBD1 identical over 7 bases. J lost 6 bases, V lost 5 bases, and 4 bases had no gene match. CDR3 size: 12 residues. CDR1 is GTSNPN and CDR2 is SVGIG in the germline V gene (reference sequence).